This T cell receptor (beta chain) was observed in a study of shared clonotypes between healthy human individuals. Study at large: Three plates were used per donor for CD4 naive, three for CD4 memory, two for CD8 naive and one for CD8 memory.

The naive CD8 subset, CD45RO-negative cells positively selected for CCR7, excluded terminally differentiated effector memory CD45RA+ cells. Some clones are missing from TCRdb's copy, which holds only in-frame ones; the method was immunoSEQ multiplex PCR. The data contain some 2.1 million clones, about 95% of them singletons. Trimming at V came to 0 bases and at J to 4 bases, leaving 10 bases not matched to a gene. This CDR3 contains 17 residues. Per the germline V gene, CDR1 is SGHRS and CDR2 is YFSETQ. This TCR derives from a man between 18 and 29 years old in good health. The rearrangement uses TRBV5-1 and TRBJ2-1, with 7 bases fitting TRBD2. The sequenced material came from naive CD8+ T cells sorted from blood. The CDR3 nucleotides are TGCGCCAGCAGCTTGGTAGGGACTGGGGAGGGATACAATGAGCAGTTCTTC. Protein product: CASSLVGTGEGYNEQFF.